This T cell receptor (beta chain) was obtained from a study of CD8+ T cells in alopecia areata. Study-wide results and limits: Scalp data also include sequences from resident alphabeta T cells of normal skin. Normal scalp showed lower clonality than lesional scalp, especially alopecia totalis/universalis.

Extraction and reverse transcription of RNA yielded cDNA as the sequencing template. Profiling relied on immunoSEQ multiplex PCR, and the TCRdb table lists in-frame clones only, not all of them. In the table there are around 210,000 clones, just over 55% of which are singletons. The V gene end was trimmed by 2 bases and the J gene end by 3 bases; junction bases not matched to a gene: 8. Germline V gene sequence: CDR1 SNHLY, CDR2 FYNNEI. This CDR3 is 16 amino acids long. About this clone itself: The antigen is undetermined.

PBMCs, the starting material, were the source of sorted CD4+ and CD8+ T cells. The sequence came from a human donor in good health. The specimen was CD8+ T cells sorted from blood. The chain combines TRBV2 with TRBJ1-1, with 8 bases that match TRBD1. The CDR3 here is CASSESDDRGDTEAFF. CDR3 in DNA: TGTGCCAGCAGTGAAAGCGATGACAGGGGAGACACTGAAGCTTTCTTT.